Shown below are 11 T cell receptor beta chains from a single sample sequenced in a study of beta chain features in type 1 diabetes. Points from the study as a whole: There was a moderate but significant shortening of TCRB CDR3s in all four CD4+ subsets of Type 1 diabetes patients.

Sequenced material consisted of expressed TCRB transcripts (all of the isolated RNA was reverse transcribed). Clones were read by immunoSEQ multiplex PCR, and TCRdb kept only the in-frame ones, dropping some. The sample lists approximately 600,000 clones, over 10% occurring once. The antigens these receptors bind are not known. Sequencing was performed on naive CD4+ T cells from blood. These receptors were obtained from a man under 40 with type 1 diabetes.

The V call is TRBV6-5, the J call TRBJ2-3; no clear D gene. Germline-derived CDR1 and CDR2 are MNHEY and SVGAGI. The CDR3 is 13 residues long. V dropped 6 bases and J dropped 3 bases, with 10 bases sitting between them. In DNA, the CDR3 is TGTGCCAGCAGGAAGAGAAGAACAGATACGCAGTATTTT. It is translated as CASRKRRTDTQYF.

The chain couples TRBV9 to TRBJ1-3, with no clear D. The CDR3 consists of 16 residues. Germline lookup yields CDR1 SGDLS and CDR2 YYNGEE. V lost 0 bases, J lost 8 bases, and 18 bases lay in between. Here the CDR3 reads CASSVDIRGGGDTIYF. CDR3 DNA sequence: TGTGCCAGCAGCGTAGATATCCGGGGAGGTGGGGACACCATATATTTT.

This clone turned up a few times. The gene calls are TRBV5-1 and TRBJ2-6; possibly TRBD1 for D (5 bases). The CDR3 is made up of 18 amino acids. The germline CDR1 and CDR2 sequences are SGHRS and YFSETQ. V shed 0 bases and J shed 0 bases, with 13 bases lying between them. CDR3 sequence: CASSLDGQVLSGANVLTF. In DNA form, the CDR3 reads TGCGCCAGCAGCTTGGATGGACAAGTTCTCTCTGGGGCCAACGTCCTGACTTTC.

This clone was observed a few times. V is TRBV18 and J is TRBJ2-7, with D possibly matching TRBD1 (5 bases). Germline loops: CDR1 KGHSH, CDR2 LQKENI. CDR3 length: 14 amino acids. The germline V and J ends were trimmed by 2 bases and 2 bases, with 10 bases remaining between them. CDR3 region: CASSPVQGPYEQYF. In DNA, the CDR3 is TGTGCCAGCTCACCAGTCCAGGGCCCCTACGAGCAGTACTTC.

This clone was seen more than once but under ten times. The V gene is TRBV19, the J gene TRBJ1-1; D is unresolved. Trimming took off 8 bases at V and 7 bases at J, with 14 bases between the two ends. Per the germline V gene, CDR1 is LNHDA and CDR2 is SQIVND (reference sequence). The CDR3 runs to 12 residues. DNA for the CDR3: TGTGCCAGTCCGGACCCCTCAGGTGAAGCTTTCTTT. Protein product: CASPDPSGEAFF.

CDR3: CSAVGQTNNEQFF. As DNA, the CDR3 is TGCAGCGCCGTGGGACAGACGAACAATGAGCAGTTCTTC. The chain carries TRBV29-1 and TRBJ2-1; 7 bases fit TRBD1. The germline gives CDR1 SQVTM, CDR2 ANQGSEA. CDR3 length: 13 amino acids. V lost 7 bases, J lost 5 bases, and 8 bases stayed unmatched.

This clone was seen a handful of times. The chain couples TRBV6-1 to TRBJ2-4, with D possibly being TRBD1 or TRBD2 (6 bases each). V gave up 2 bases and J gave up 9 bases, with 20 bases separating them. The CDR3 covers 16 residues. CDR1 and CDR2 (germline): MNHNS, SASEGT. For the CDR3, the DNA is TGTGCCAGCAGTGAAAGGAGCTCGACCAAGGGGGGCATTCAGTACTTC. Translating it yields CASSERSSTKGGIQYF.

In this sample, this clone turned up a few times. The rearrangement links TRBV30 to TRBJ2-1; D is ambiguous. Germline CDR1 is GTSNPN and CDR2 is SVGIG (reference sequence). V lost 2 bases, J lost 8 bases, and 7 bases lay in between. The CDR3 has 11 residues. This CDR3 is CAWSHIDEQFF. CDR3 in DNA: TGTGCCTGGAGTCATATAGATGAGCAGTTCTTC.

V and J are TRBV18 and TRBJ2-1; 8 bases match TRBD2. Trimming took 7 bases from V and 1 from J; bases not matched to a gene: 12. The V gene's germline CDR1 is KGHSH and CDR2 LQKENI. The CDR3 covers 17 residues. CDR3 in amino acids: CASYPIRVAGSYNEQFF. CDR3 DNA sequence: TGTGCCAGCTATCCCATCAGGGTAGCGGGATCCTACAATGAGCAGTTCTTC.

In this sample, this clone turned up a few times. This rearrangement joins TRBV6-5 to TRBJ2-1; 8 bases are a match to TRBD2. The CDR3 contains 15 residues. V was pared by 7 bases and J by 2 bases, with 7 bases of the junction left unmatched. Germline V gene data show CDR1 as MNHEY and CDR2 as SVGAGI. The CDR3 reads CASNDGTRPYNEQFF. As DNA, the CDR3 is TGTGCCAGCAACGACGGGACTAGACCCTACAATGAGCAGTTCTTC.

This sequence joins TRBV7-3 and TRBJ2-3; weak D call: TRBD2 (7 bases). Germline lookup yields CDR1 SGHTA and CDR2 FQGTGA. V lost 4 bases, J lost 9 bases, and 14 bases lay in between. The length of the CDR3 is 13 residues. CDR3: CASSWGLAETQYF. CDR3 coding DNA: TGTGCCAGCAGCTGGGGGCTAGCGGAGACGCAGTATTTT.